This entry concerns a single T cell receptor beta chain. Its binding antigen is unknown. No per-base quality is available; no much larger clone lies one base away. The immunoSEQ Assay was used to sequence TCR beta CDR3 regions from DNA. For the original study's pipeline: To compute T cell density, TCR beta template counts were normalized to usable DNA, which was estimated by amplifying housekeeping genes. Using the preseqR package, richness was estimated by extrapolating to 120,000 templates for tissue samples and 400,000 templates for PBMC samples. Clonality was defined by subtracting Pielou's evenness from one. Differential abundance testing on productive amino-acid clonotypes, with a minimum total count of 5 and an alpha of 0.1, was used to identify tissue-enriched TCRs. The Jaccard Index and the Morisita Overlap Index were used to measure how much the repertoires overlapped between compartments. GLIPH grouped TCR beta CDR3s together with public tetramer-defined viral CDR3s, and a viral motif had to include at least three viral sequences and show V-gene enrichment. TCRdb retrieved this table from immuneACCESS and kept in-frame rearrangements only. Not all clones are present; in checked studies, unresolved V genes account for under half, and no reason is known for the remainder. The V and J calls and the clone size are those of that table, but D and trimming were determined from the DNA. The sample includes under 30,000 clones, with 70% to 90% observed a single time. The ten largest clones represent around 14% of the sample.

At diagnosis, peripheral blood, uninvolved tumor-adjacent lung and tumor were collected and stored as a combination of fresh-frozen and FFPE material. For TCR repertoire profiling, blood samples were analyzed in the form of peripheral blood mononuclear cells. CDR1 and CDR2, looked up from the germline V gene, are SGHRS and YFSETQ. Its CDR3 holds 15 amino acids, cysteine through phenylalanine. Only the CDR3 part of the read is kept: 45 bases, read in frame from the first base. V is clipped by 1 base and J by 1 base, and the sequence between their germline boundaries is 11 bases long. This sample stems from a study of T cells in localized non-small cell lung cancer (dated by TCRdb to the early 2020s). About the investigation overall: Comparing tumors with uninvolved tumor-adjacent lungs, the study looked at the T cell repertoires of 220 or so patients with early-stage NSCLC. The cohort consisted of under 300 treatment-naive NSCLC patients whose localized lung tumors had been resected. Of the NSCLC patients, 129 were male and around 97 were female, and the mean age was about 69 years. Points the paper makes about the study in general: Because the study design was exploratory, TCR variables were selected using unadjusted p-values without false-discovery rate correction. Because multi-region tumor sequencing was not done, intratumor heterogeneity could not be ruled out. Higher blood T cell density associated with longer overall survival, while higher adjacent-lung clonality associated with shorter survival. Uninvolved tumor-adjacent lung showed the highest T cell clonality, higher than tumor, which suggests more focused antigenic responses in the uninvolved tumor-adjacent lung. A median of roughly 58 of the top 100 tumor clones were detected in paired uninvolved adjacent lung, and approximately 28 of these tumor clones were also found among the top 100 clones of the paired uninvolved adjacent lung.

This chain joins TRBV5-1 to TRBJ1-1; no D gene call is confident. The sample in question was peripheral blood, obtained before any cancer treatment. This receptor was taken from a female donor older than 55 with stage I lung adenocarcinoma. The DNA sequence is as follows: TGCGCCAGCAGCTTGCTCCGGCGGACGAACACTGAAGCTTTCTTT. Its translation reads: CASSLLRRTNTEAFF.